These 19 T cell receptor beta chains share one sample of origin, sequenced in a study of blood T cell repertoires in COVID-19 (dated by TCRdb to the early 2020s). Libraries were built with the immunoSEQ multiplex PCR assay. This is the immuneACCESS table as TCRdb keeps it, with only in-frame sequences that have V and J called. A part of the clones is gone; compared with another copy, unresolved V genes explain less than half, and the rest is unexplained. The sample yields some 300,000 clones; 90% were counted once. In total, the top ten clones hold 1% of the sample. The specimen sequenced was peripheral blood. Every receptor here comes from a woman aged 35 to 49 with COVID-19, enrolled during active disease.

The CDR3 spells CASSPAGSNQPQHF. The CDR3 nucleotides read TGTGCCAGCAGCCCCGCAGGAAGCAATCAGCCCCAGCATTTT. The chain carries TRBV6-5 and TRBJ1-5; D unresolved. Germline assignment: CDR1 MNHEY and CDR2 SVGAGI. Trimming cost V 6 bases and J 1 base, with 10 bases left between them. This CDR3 region has 14 residues.

The chain combines TRBV5-1 with TRBJ2-2; 7 nucleotides line up with TRBD1. V was pared by 3 bases and J by 4 bases, with 12 bases of the junction left unmatched. Germline CDR1 SGHRS, CDR2 YFSETQ. This CDR3 has 17 residues. CDR3 DNA sequence: TGCGCCAGCAGCTACCAAGGGGGCGCGAGCTTCACCGGGGAGCTGTTTTTT. Translating gives CASSYQGGASFTGELFF.

The CDR3 nucleotides read TGTGCCAGCAGCATGACAGGGCAAGAGACCCAGTACTTC. Protein: CASSMTGQETQYF. The rearrangement links TRBV7-3 to TRBJ2-5, with 7 bases lining up with TRBD1. V was pared by 5 bases and J by 2 bases, with 2 bases of the junction left unmatched. This CDR3 comprises 13 residues. Germline loops: CDR1 SGHTA, CDR2 FQGTGA.

The chain's CDR3 is CASSQETLPINYGYTF. Written as DNA, the CDR3 is TGTGCCAGCAGCCAAGAAACGCTACCCATTAACTATGGCTACACCTTC. This sequence joins TRBV14 and TRBJ1-2; D remains unclear. CDR1 SGHDN and CDR2 FVKESK come from the germline V gene. V lost 0 bases, J lost 1 base, and 12 bases lay in between. The CDR3 is 16 residues long. The variable domain in full, with the rest retrieved from reference TRBV14 and TRBJ1-2, is EAGVTQFPSHSVIEKGQTVTLRCDPISGHDNLYWYRRVMGKEIKFLLHFVKESKQDESGMPNNRFLAERTGGTYSTLKVQPAELEDSGVYFCASSQETLPINYGYTFGSGTRLTVV.

The rearrangement joins TRBV18 to TRBJ2-1; a weak D match, TRBD1 (6 bases). Looked up from germline, CDR1 is KGHSH and CDR2 is LQKENI. The CDR3 totals 16 residues. V was cut by 1 base and J by 7 bases, with 17 bases left in between. DNA for the CDR3: TGTGCCAGCTCACCACGATGGTCAGGGGTGAAGAATGAGCAGTTCTTC. Translating gives CASSPRWSGVKNEQFF.

V gene TRBV21-1 combines with J gene TRBJ2-7; TRBD1 is the table's D call and was not checked against the DNA. TRBV21-1 is classified as a pseudogene. This CDR3 spans 16 amino acids. CDR3 in DNA: TGTGCCAGCAGCAAAGTCACGCAGGGAATTCCCTACGAGCAGTACTTC. This codes for CASSKVTQGIPYEQYF.

The chain recombines TRBV10-2 with TRBJ2-7; D is possibly TRBD1 (5 bases). The CDR3 consists of 13 residues. The germline V gene encodes CDR1 WSHSY and CDR2 SAAADI. V gave up 3 bases and J gave up 2 bases, with 8 bases separating them. CDR3 bases: TGCGCCAGCAGTGAACAGGCCCCCTACGAGCAGTACTTC. As protein: CASSEQAPYEQYF.

The chain combines TRBV6-5 with TRBJ2-2; 8 positions match TRBD2. Trimming took 0 bases from V and 5 from J; bases not matched to a gene: 5. The germline gives CDR1 MNHEY, CDR2 SVGAGI. This CDR3 comprises 16 residues. CDR3 region: CASSYSNGRVTGELFF. CDR3 bases: TGTGCCAGCAGTTACTCAAACGGGAGGGTAACCGGGGAGCTGTTTTTT.

The chain combines TRBV27 with TRBJ2-1; D is uncertain. The CDR3 loop spans 13 amino acids. CDR1 and CDR2 from the germline V gene are MNHEY and SMNVEV (reference sequence). Trimming removed 3 bases from V and 10 bases from J, with 13 bases in between. The CDR3 sequence: CASSFSFGGEQFF. The CDR3, as DNA: TGTGCCAGCAGTTTCTCTTTTGGTGGCGAGCAGTTCTTC.

This rearrangement joins TRBV18 to TRBJ1-1; D possibly corresponds to TRBD1 (6 bases). The CDR3 has 14 amino acids. V dropped 1 base and J dropped 5 bases, with 11 bases sitting between them. CDR1 and CDR2 from the germline V gene are KGHSH and LQKENI. In DNA form, the CDR3 reads TGTGCCAGCTCACCACTGACAGGCCTGACTGAAGCTTTCTTT. This encodes CASSPLTGLTEAFF.

In regard to this clone: Within the sample, other DNA sequences also encode this same CDR3. The rearrangement joins TRBV14 to TRBJ1-2; 10 bases line up with TRBD1. V shed 4 bases, J shed 8 bases, and the junction held 7 bases outside the gene matches. The CDR3 extends over 14 amino acids. Germline lookup yields CDR1 SGHDN and CDR2 FVKESK. The CDR3: CASSPTGQGSGYTF. CDR3 nucleotides: TGTGCCAGCAGCCCCACGGGACAGGGGAGCGGCTACACCTTC.

The count of this clone is one. The J gene is TRBJ1-6, the V gene TRBV19, with no clear D. V was trimmed by 7 bases and J by 4 bases, leaving 8 bases between them. The CDR3 contains 13 residues. The germline gives CDR1 LNHDA, CDR2 SQIVND (reference sequence). CDR3 region: CASTLQYNSPLHF. Written as DNA, the CDR3 is TGTGCCAGTACCTTACAGTATAATTCACCCCTCCACTTT.

The chain combines TRBV5-4 with TRBJ2-7; the match to TRBD1 covers 9 bases. With 4 bases clipped from V and 3 bases from J, the junction kept 5 bases outside the gene matches. Germline V gives CDR1 SGHNT, CDR2 YYREEE (reference sequence). The CDR3 extends over 14 amino acids. CDR3 sequence (DNA): TGTGCCAGCAGCGCCGGGACAGGGATCTACGAGCAGTACTTC. It yields the protein CASSAGTGIYEQYF.

As regards this clone: This CDR3 is also generated by other DNA sequences in the sample. V and J are TRBV30 and TRBJ1-1; no definite D call. CDR1 is GTSNPN and CDR2 is SVGIG in the germline V gene (reference sequence). The CDR3 is 13 residues long. V lost 0 bases and J 0 bases, leaving 5 bases between the germline ends. The CDR3 reads CAWSVQLNTEAFF. Written as DNA, the CDR3 is TGTGCCTGGAGTGTACAGTTGAACACTGAAGCTTTCTTT.

The chain has TRBV5-6 and TRBJ2-2, with 10 positions matching TRBD2. Looked up from germline, CDR1 is SGHDT and CDR2 is YYEEEE. Germline trimming cut 0 bases from V and 4 bases from J; bases unmatched to any gene: 6. This CDR3 has 17 amino acids. In nucleotides, the CDR3 is TGTGCCAGCAGCTTGGCCAGGCTAGCGGGGGTCACCGGGGAGCTGTTTTTT. Its protein is CASSLARLAGVTGELFF.

This rearrangement joins TRBV5-1 to TRBJ2-4; TRBD1 agrees at 7 bases. The CDR3 covers 13 residues. V was pared by 0 bases and J by 7 bases, with 1 base of the junction left unmatched. The germline V gene encodes CDR1 SGHRS and CDR2 YFSETQ. The CDR3 region is CASSLGRGNIQYF. The CDR3 DNA follows: TGCGCCAGCAGCTTGGGCAGGGGGAACATTCAGTACTTC. The whole variable domain, remainder taken from reference TRBV5-1 and TRBJ2-4, is KAGVTQTPRYLIKTRGQQVTLSCSPISGHRSVSWYQQTPGQGLQFLFEYFSETQRNKGNFPGRFSGRQFSNSRSEMNVSTLELGDSALYLCASSLGRGNIQYFGAGTRLSVL.

The chain carries TRBV7-2 and TRBJ2-3; 8 bases fit TRBD2. CDR3 size: 17 residues. CDR1 and CDR2 (germline): SGHTA, FQGNSA. V lost 2 bases to trimming and J lost 4 bases; unmatched junction nucleotides: 11. CDR3 amino acids: CASSLSGRARGADTQYF. The CDR3 DNA reads as TGTGCCAGCAGCTTATCTGGACGGGCGCGGGGGGCAGATACGCAGTATTTT.

The chain is built from TRBV6-5 and TRBJ1-1; D unclear. CDR3 length: 14 amino acids. Germline V gene lookup returns CDR1 MNHEY and CDR2 SVGAGI. The V gene lost 8 bases and the J gene lost 2 bases, with 15 bases spanning the gap. CDR3 sequence: CASRLRSGNTEAFF. The CDR3 nucleotides read TGTGCCAGCCGCCTACGGTCAGGTAACACTGAAGCTTTCTTT.

This chain uses TRBV6-5 with TRBJ2-7, with 7 nucleotides matching TRBD1. The germline CDR1 and CDR2 sequences are MNHEY and SVGAGI. CDR3 length: 15 amino acids. Trimming took 5 bases from V and 0 from J; bases not matched to a gene: 7. This CDR3 reads CASSLLGQDSYEQYF. CDR3 sequence (DNA): TGTGCCAGCAGTCTTCTTGGACAGGACTCCTACGAGCAGTACTTC.